The clone carrying this T cell receptor beta chain was seen ten or more times. Its antigen is still unknown. RNA transcripts were the template for amplifying TCR beta CDR3 regions. First-round RT-PCR of the TCR CDR3 relied on the HTBI primer set. TCRdb re-called the multiplex PCR reads with MiXCR, one entry per CDR3 protein. The sample shows approximately 690,000 distinct CDR3 sequences, 20% of them seen only once. The data derive from a study of T cells in Graves' hyperthyroidism and ophthalmopathy. The study, taken as a whole, reports: A 13 V-J signature model discriminated ophthalmopathy versus stable hyperthyroidism. Most expanded thyroid clonotypes above 0.001 recurred in blood.

Every diagnosis used clinical symptoms, serum thyroxine and TRAb, thyroid ultrasound and orbital computed tomography. PBMCs were sourced from approximately 9.3 ml fresh peripheral blood. Trimming removed 3 bases from V and 2 bases from J, with 7 bases in between. Germline values: CDR1 DFQATT, CDR2 SNEGSKA (reference sequence). The CDR3 length is 12 residues. This clonotype was obtained from a man aged 25 to 40 with Graves' ophthalmopathy. Sequenced: blood. The rearrangement links TRBV20-1 to TRBJ1-1; D perhaps matches TRBD1 (5 bases). CDR3 in DNA: TGCAGTGCTAGTGGGGGAAACACTGAAGCTTTCTTT. Amino acids: CSASGGNTEAFF.